Presented here are 21 T cell receptor beta chains from one specimen sequenced in a study of Ad26.COV2.S vaccination and SARS-CoV-2 variants. Profiling relied on immunoSEQ multiplex PCR, and the TCRdb table lists in-frame clones only, not all of them. This table holds roughly 180,000 clones, around 88% found once. This specimen consisted of peripheral blood, obtained after recovery from COVID-19. The receptors were gathered from a human donor who had recovered from COVID-19.

The CDR3 loop reads CATGGYYNEQFF. The DNA of the CDR3 is TGTGCCACCGGCGGCTACTACAATGAGCAGTTCTTC. The chain links TRBV12-3 or TRBV12-4 to TRBJ2-1; D is unclear. CDR3 size: 12 residues. Trimming shortened V by 10 bases and J by 3 bases, and 10 bases separated the two germline ends.

The chain has TRBV28 and TRBJ1-3; 11 bases fit TRBD1. Germline CDR1 and CDR2: MDHEN and SYDVKM. Germline trimming cut 2 bases from V and 0 bases from J; bases unmatched to any gene: 3. The CDR3 contains 17 residues. The CDR3 protein is CASSLPGTGGSGNTIYF. The CDR3 DNA reads TGTGCCAGCAGTTTACCCGGGACAGGGGGCTCTGGAAACACCATATATTTT.

The chain links TRBV2 to TRBJ2-3; D unclear. Germline V CDR1 and CDR2: SNHLY, FYNNEI. The CDR3 consists of 14 residues. Trimming removed 4 bases at V and 5 bases at J, with 13 bases between. The CDR3 DNA reads as TGTGCCAGCAGTGTTGGTCCATTCAAAGATACGCAGTATTTT. Its protein product is CASSVGPFKDTQYF.

V is TRBV9 and J is TRBJ2-7; possible D gene TRBD1, 6 bases. This CDR3 has 14 amino acids. In germline, CDR1 is SGDLS, CDR2 YYNGEE. The germline V and J ends were trimmed by 3 bases and 0 bases, with 10 bases remaining between them. The CDR3 nucleotides are TGTGCCAGCAGCGGCCGGGACACCTCCTACGAGCAGTACTTC. It specifies CASSGRDTSYEQYF.

The chain couples TRBV3-1 (or the pseudogene TRBV3-2) to TRBJ2-2; D is unclear. V was cut by 2 bases and J by 1 base, with 8 bases left in between. Germline CDR1 LGHDT, CDR2 YNNKEL (reference sequence). CDR3 size: 15 residues. The CDR3, as DNA: TGTGCCAGCAGCCAACAGGCAGTGAACACCGGGGAGCTGTTTTTT. It translates to CASSQQAVNTGELFF.

This rearrangement joins TRBV2 to TRBJ1-2, with D uncertain. CDR3 size: 12 residues. Germline V gene lookup returns CDR1 SNHLY and CDR2 FYNNEI. Deletions cut 3 bases from V and 7 bases from J, with 9 bases between. The DNA for the CDR3 is TGTGCCAGCAGTGATGTAGCCCCTGGCTACACCTTC. This codes for CASSDVAPGYTF.

This clone was observed a single time. This chain joins TRBV7-2 and TRBJ2-3, with 7 nucleotides matching TRBD2. Germline V gives CDR1 SGHTA, CDR2 FQGNSA. Trimming at V came to 5 bases and at J to 2 bases, leaving 7 bases not matched to a gene. The CDR3 runs 15 residues. CDR3 region: CASSQTSLTTDTQYF. The CDR3 bases are TGTGCCAGCAGCCAGACTAGCCTAACCACAGATACGCAGTATTTT. Looking up the rest from reference TRBV7-2 and TRBJ2-3 gives the full variable domain: GAGVSQSPSNKVTEKGKDVELRCDPISGHTALYWYRQSLGQGLEFLIYFQGNSAPDKSGLPSDRFSAERTGGSVSTLTIQRTQQEDSAVYLCASSQTSLTTDTQYFGPGTRLTVL.

The rearrangement joins TRBV4-1 to TRBJ2-3, with TRBD2 identical over 12 bases. This CDR3 has 16 residues. Germline trimming cut 1 base from V and 7 bases from J; bases unmatched to any gene: 6. CDR1 and CDR2 from the germline V gene are MGHRA and YSYEKL. This CDR3 reads CASSQASGRVLNTQYF. The CDR3 DNA follows: TGCGCCAGCAGCCAAGCTAGCGGGAGGGTGTTGAATACGCAGTATTTT.

The chain employs TRBV6-5 and TRBJ2-7; D is undetermined. The CDR3 length is 15 residues. Trimming cost V 6 bases and J 0 bases, with 15 bases left between them. Germline values: CDR1 MNHEY, CDR2 SVGAGI. The CDR3 is CASSQLGQFSYEQYF. CDR3 nucleotides: TGTGCCAGCAGCCAACTCGGGCAATTCTCCTACGAGCAGTACTTC.

The rearrangement links TRBV18 to TRBJ1-5; weak D call: TRBD1 (6 bases). V dropped 3 bases and J dropped 8 bases, with 17 bases sitting between them. Germline CDR1 is KGHSH and CDR2 is LQKENI. The CDR3 totals 15 residues. The CDR3 nucleotides are TGTGCCAGCTCACCCCGCGGGGGGGGCGGGGAGCCCCAGCATTTT. Translated, it gives CASSPRGGGGEPQHF.

This sequence joins TRBV2 and TRBJ1-5, with D perhaps matching TRBD1 (5 bases). Between the trimmed V and J ends, which lost 7 bases and 0 bases, there was a span of 10 bases. The CDR3 sequence is 14 residues long. CDR1 SNHLY and CDR2 FYNNEI come from the germline V gene. CDR3 protein: CASTLDISNQPQHF. CDR3 in DNA: TGTGCCAGCACCCTGGACATTAGCAATCAGCCCCAGCATTTT.

The chain is built from TRBV4-1 and TRBJ2-1; 9 nucleotides match TRBD2. The CDR3 has 17 residues. CDR1 MGHRA and CDR2 YSYEKL come from the germline V gene. Germline trimming cut 3 bases from V and 0 bases from J; bases unmatched to any gene: 6. The chain's CDR3 is CASSHYFSGSSYNEQFF. The CDR3, as DNA: TGCGCCAGCAGCCACTACTTTAGCGGGAGCTCCTACAATGAGCAGTTCTTC.

This sequence joins TRBV5-5 and TRBJ2-1; TRBD2 matches 9 bases. The CDR3 spans 16 residues. CDR1 is SGHKS and CDR2 is YYEKEE in the germline V gene (reference sequence). With V trimmed by 1 base and J by 12 bases, 14 bases remained unmatched. Here the CDR3 DNA reads TGTGCCAGCAGCTTGTCGGGACTAGCAGGGGGGTATGGGCAGTTCTTC. This encodes CASSLSGLAGGYGQFF. Full variable domain (remainder filled in from reference TRBV5-5 and TRBJ2-1): DAGVTQSPTHLIKTRGQQVTLRCSPISGHKSVSWYQQVLGQGPQFIFQYYEKEERGRGNFPDRFSARQFPNYSSELNVNALLLGDSALYLCASSLSGLAGGYGQFFGPGTRLTVL.

The chain is built from TRBV6-4 and TRBJ2-1; D is undetermined. Trimming left V 2 bases short and J 6 bases short, with 14 bases between. Germline assignment: CDR1 MRHNA and CDR2 SNTAGT. The CDR3 runs to 15 residues. The CDR3 here is CASSDHGGTTNEQFF. CDR3 nucleotide sequence: TGTGCCAGCAGTGACCACGGCGGCACGACCAATGAGCAGTTCTTC.

This clone occurred once. The chain joins TRBV29-1 to TRBJ1-6; the match to TRBD1 covers 9 bases. Germline CDR1 reads SQVTM; CDR2 reads ANQGSEA. With V trimmed by 4 bases and J by 7 bases, 5 bases remained unmatched. This CDR3 comprises 14 residues. The CDR3 sequence is CSVAPGQGNSPLHF. CDR3 sequence (DNA): TGCAGCGTTGCCCCGGGACAGGGAAATTCACCCCTCCACTTT.

This clone was detected only once. The rearrangement links TRBV9 to TRBJ1-4, with D perhaps TRBD1 (5 bases). The CDR3 loop spans 15 amino acids. Trimming left V 0 bases short and J 5 bases short, with 11 bases between. Per germline, CDR1 SGDLS and CDR2 YYNGEE. CDR3 nucleotides: TGTGCCAGCAGCGTAGTCGGGGGGAAGAATGAAAAACTGTTTTTT. Translation gives CASSVVGGKNEKLFF.

This clone turned up a few times. The chain joins TRBV2 to TRBJ2-7; the D gene is possibly TRBD1 (6 bases). Trimming cost V 4 bases and J 0 bases, with 13 bases left between them. Germline V CDR1 and CDR2: SNHLY, FYNNEI. The CDR3 extends over 15 amino acids. The CDR3 region has the DNA TGTGCCAGCAGTGTAAAGTCGGACAGCTCCTACGAGCAGTACTTC. Amino acid sequence: CASSVKSDSSYEQYF.

This clone was picked up one time. This chain links TRBV11-2 with TRBJ2-3; possible D gene TRBD1, 5 bases. The CDR3 runs to 15 residues. Germline V gene sequence: CDR1 SGHAT, CDR2 FQNNGV. The V end was cut by 5 bases, the J end by 0 bases, with 12 bases between. The CDR3 sequence: CASSPRTGSTDTQYF. The CDR3, as DNA: TGTGCCAGCAGCCCCAGAACAGGCAGCACAGATACGCAGTATTTT.

The rearrangement links TRBV28 to TRBJ1-6; 10 positions match TRBD1. V lost 1 base to trimming and J lost 7 bases; unmatched junction nucleotides: 4. The germline gives CDR1 MDHEN, CDR2 SYDVKM. CDR3 length equals 16 residues. The CDR3 region has the DNA TGTGCCAGCAGTTTATCCCCGGGACAGGGGAATTCACCCCTCCACTTT. Its translation is CASSLSPGQGNSPLHF.

This chain links TRBV15 with TRBJ1-1; a weak D match, TRBD1 (5 bases). The CDR3 extends over 16 amino acids. V lost 3 bases, J lost 0 bases, and 14 bases lay in between. Germline assignment: CDR1 LNHNV and CDR2 YYDKDF (reference sequence). The CDR3 reads CATSRGRTSLNTEAFF. Written as DNA, the CDR3 is TGTGCCACCAGCAGGGGACGGACAAGTTTGAACACTGAAGCTTTCTTT.

The V and J genes are TRBV6-5 and TRBJ2-5; D is uncertain. The CDR3 is made up of 13 amino acids. The V gene lost 6 bases and the J gene lost 2 bases, with 10 bases spanning the gap. CDR1 is MNHEY, CDR2 SVGAGI, per germline. The CDR3 region has the DNA TGTGCCAGCAGAGGACCCGAGCAAGAGACCCAGTACTTC. It is translated as CASRGPEQETQYF.